These 27 T cell receptor beta chains were all obtained from the same sample, sequenced in a study of T-cell reconstitution after alpha-beta-depleted transplantation in children. As it was prepared, the TCRbeta library received unique molecular identifiers. TCRdb re-analysed the PCR reads in MiXCR, keeping a single row per CDR3 protein. Of about 640,000 distinct CDR3 sequences listed, 16% are singletons. The source material was PBMCs from the stem cell graft donor, sampled from the stem cell graft. The source is a human donor who donated a stem cell graft to a child with acute myeloid leukemia.

This clonotype has only a few counts. The chain links TRBV10-3 to TRBJ2-1; tentative D call: TRBD2 (7 bases). Trimming removed 4 bases from V and 7 bases from J, with 17 bases in between. Germline V CDR1 and CDR2: ENHRY, SYGVKD. There are 15 residues in the CDR3. The CDR3 DNA reads TGTGCCATCAGTGCTCCCTGGGGGGGGGCTAATGAGCAGTTCTTC. Its translation is CAISAPWGGANEQFF.

This clonotype was seen repeatedly, ten times or more. The chain employs TRBV20-1 and TRBJ1-3; D not certain. From germline, CDR1 is DFQATT and CDR2 SNEGSKA (reference sequence). CDR3 length equals 13 residues. With 6 bases removed from V and 4 bases from J, the gap between germline ends came to 13 bases. As DNA, the CDR3 is TGCAGTGCCCCGATTCCAGGAGGAAACACCATATATTTT. Amino acid sequence: CSAPIPGGNTIYF.

V and J are TRBV15 and TRBJ1-1; D might be TRBD1 (5 bases). Germline CDR1 is LNHNV and CDR2 is YYDKDF (reference sequence). Trimming removed 1 base from V and 6 bases from J, with 9 bases in between. CDR3 length: 13 amino acids. This chain's CDR3 is CATSRVKGPEAFF. DNA for the CDR3: TGTGCCACCAGCAGAGTTAAGGGGCCTGAAGCTTTCTTT.

This clonotype was observed a handful of times. This chain links TRBV7-2 with TRBJ2-7; either TRBD1 or TRBD2 may supply D (5 bases each). The CDR3 has 14 amino acids. The ends were cut back, 5 bases at V and 3 bases at J, with 14 bases in the middle. The germline V gene encodes CDR1 SGHTA and CDR2 FQGNSA. The CDR3 DNA is TGTGCCAGCAGCCTTCCGGGACGGGTCTACGAGCAGTACTTC. Protein product: CASSLPGRVYEQYF. The full variable domain, its missing parts supplied by reference TRBV7-2 and TRBJ2-7, is GAGVSQSPSNKVTEKGKDVELRCDPISGHTALYWYRQSLGQGLEFLIYFQGNSAPDKSGLPSDRFSAERTGGSVSTLTIQRTQQEDSAVYLCASSLPGRVYEQYFGPGTRLTVT.

This clonotype has a handful of counts. The chain recombines TRBV7-2 with TRBJ2-5; 11 bases map to TRBD2. With 3 bases clipped from V and 4 bases from J, the junction kept 7 bases outside the gene matches. The CDR3 runs to 16 residues. CDR1 and CDR2 (germline): SGHTA, FQGNSA. The CDR3 spells CASSFALAGGSETQYF. CDR3 sequence (DNA): TGTGCCAGCAGCTTTGCTCTAGCGGGGGGATCAGAGACCCAGTACTTC.

This clonotype was picked up a small number of times. The chain carries TRBV6-6 and TRBJ2-1; D is uncertain. CDR1 is MNHNY, CDR2 SVGAGI, per germline (reference sequence). The CDR3 is made up of 13 amino acids. V dropped 2 bases and J dropped 9 bases, with 11 bases sitting between them. In nucleotides, the CDR3 is TGTGCCAGCAGTTACGTAGGGAAATTTGAGCAGTTCTTC. Its protein is CASSYVGKFEQFF.

V gene TRBV15 combines with J gene TRBJ1-5; possible D gene TRBD1, 5 bases. The V end was cut by 0 bases, the J end by 5 bases, with 11 bases between. The CDR3 is 15 amino acids. The germline V gene has CDR1 LNHNV and CDR2 YYDKDF (reference sequence). CDR3: CATSRDRVWDQPQHF. The CDR3 coding sequence is TGTGCCACCAGCAGAGACAGGGTTTGGGATCAGCCCCAGCATTTT. The full variable domain, rest sourced from reference TRBV15 and TRBJ1-5, is DAMVIQNPRYQVTQFGKPVTLSCSQTLNHNVMYWYQQKSSQAPKLLFHYYDKDFNNEADTPDNFQSRRPNTSFCFLDIRSPGLGDTAMYLCATSRDRVWDQPQHFGDGTRLSIL.

This clonotype was found a few times. The genes are TRBV5-1 and TRBJ2-1; a possible D gene is TRBD2 (6 bases). Trimming took 4 bases from V and 6 from J, leaving 17 bases between them. Germline V gene lookup returns CDR1 SGHRS and CDR2 YFSETQ. The CDR3 extends over 15 amino acids. The CDR3 DNA reads as TGCGCCAGCAGCATCGGGCCTGGAGCGGGCAATGAGCAGTTCTTC. Translated: CASSIGPGAGNEQFF.

This clonotype appeared a few times. The CDR3 sequence is CATSRGGQGTDTQYF. CDR3 coding DNA: TGTGCCACCAGCAGAGGAGGGCAGGGCACAGATACGCAGTATTTT. The chain recombines TRBV15 with TRBJ2-3; the D gene is possibly TRBD2 (5 bases). The CDR3 sequence is 15 residues long. Germline CDR1 and CDR2: LNHNV and YYDKDF (reference sequence). The germline V and J ends were trimmed by 1 base and 1 base, with 9 bases remaining between them. Combining the CDR3 with reference TRBV15 and TRBJ2-3 gives the whole variable domain DAMVIQNPRYQVTQFGKPVTLSCSQTLNHNVMYWYQQKSSQAPKLLFHYYDKDFNNEADTPDNFQSRRPNTSFCFLDIRSPGLGDTAMYLCATSRGGQGTDTQYFGPGTRLTVL.

This clonotype has a single count. The chain links TRBV2 to TRBJ1-5; 9 nucleotides align to TRBD1. Trimming cost V 7 bases and J 5 bases; bases outside gene matches: 9. The CDR3 covers 15 residues. Germline V CDR1 and CDR2: SNHLY, FYNNEI. The CDR3 sequence is CASKGGQGGDQPQHF. The CDR3 DNA sequence: TGTGCCAGCAAGGGGGGACAGGGTGGCGATCAGCCCCAGCATTTT.

This clonotype was seen ten or more times. The rearrangement joins TRBV20-1 to TRBJ1-6, with D hard to call. The CDR3 is 13 amino acids. The germline gives CDR1 DFQATT, CDR2 SNEGSKA (reference sequence). The germline V and J ends were trimmed by 4 bases and 10 bases, with 14 bases remaining between them. The CDR3 DNA sequence: TGCAGTGCTAACACAAATCTAGACTCACCCCTCCACTTT. It encodes CSANTNLDSPLHF.

This clonotype was seen a handful of times. The chain uses TRBV13 and TRBJ2-4, with a tentative D call TRBD1 (8 bases). Germline V gene sequence: CDR1 PRHDT, CDR2 FYEKMQ (reference sequence). V lost 4 bases and J 1 base, leaving 14 bases between the germline ends. CDR3 size: 16 residues. The CDR3: CASSYTGGEAKNIQYF. The CDR3 DNA reads TGTGCCAGCAGCTACACAGGGGGGGAGGCCAAAAACATTCAGTACTTC.

This clonotype was observed many times. The chain combines TRBV10-3 with TRBJ1-2, with a weak D call TRBD1 (5 bases). V was pared by 2 bases and J by 7 bases, with 11 bases between. This CDR3 is built from 13 residues. Germline CDR1 and CDR2: ENHRY and SYGVKD. The CDR3 sequence is CAISEGDGAGYTF. The CDR3 nucleotides read TGTGCCATCAGTGAGGGTGACGGGGCTGGCTACACCTTC.

Details on this clonotype: A clone one base away is much larger, so this may be a read error. The J gene is TRBJ1-5, the V gene TRBV20-1; 9 bases fit TRBD1. The CDR3 consists of 18 residues. CDR1 is DFQATT and CDR2 is SNEGSKA in the germline V gene (reference sequence). CDR3 in amino acids: CCARDRAGSGQGTQPQHF. The CDR3 DNA reads TGCTGTGCTAGAGATAGGGCGGGGTCGGGACAGGGCACTCAGCCCCAGCATTTT.

This rearrangement joins TRBV20-1 to TRBJ2-3, with D possibly matching TRBD1 (7 bases). The germline V gene encodes CDR1 DFQATT and CDR2 SNEGSKA (reference sequence). The CDR3 sequence is 15 residues long. V dropped 6 bases and J dropped 0 bases, with 16 bases sitting between them. The CDR3 spells CSAGGQPVSTDTQYF. Here the CDR3 DNA reads TGCAGTGCGGGGGGACAGCCAGTTAGCACAGATACGCAGTATTTT.

This rearrangement joins TRBV5-1 to TRBJ1-6, with 9 nucleotides matching TRBD1. Trimming at V came to 3 bases and at J to 11 bases, leaving 9 bases not matched to a gene. The CDR3 totals 15 residues. Germline values: CDR1 SGHRS, CDR2 YFSETQ. The CDR3 is CASSYGTGNTAPLHF. CDR3 nucleotide sequence: TGCGCCAGCAGCTACGGGACAGGGAATACGGCACCCCTCCACTTT.

The chain joins TRBV18 to TRBJ1-2; TRBD1 agrees at 8 bases. This CDR3 has 14 residues. Germline V gene data show CDR1 as KGHSH and CDR2 as LQKENI. V was pared by 3 bases and J by 3 bases, with 3 bases of the junction left unmatched. The CDR3 region has the DNA TGTGCCAGCTCACCGGACAGGGCCCACTATGGCTACACCTTC. It is translated as CASSPDRAHYGYTF.

This clonotype was observed once. This may come from a read error, since a much larger clone is one base off. The V call is TRBV12-3 or TRBV12-4, the J call TRBJ2-7, with D uncertain. The CDR3 runs 14 residues. The CDR3 is CAGSLGLGSYEQYF. Here the CDR3 DNA reads TGTGCCGGCAGTTTGGGGTTAGGCTCCTACGAGCAGTACTTC.

The rearrangement joins TRBV5-1 to TRBJ2-1; TRBD1 agrees at 7 bases. The V segment lost 4 bases and the J segment 0 bases; nucleotides outside the gene matches: 7. Germline CDR1 reads SGHRS; CDR2 reads YFSETQ. This CDR3 is 16 amino acids long. The CDR3 loop reads CASSPWTGSSYNEQFF. The CDR3 DNA reads as TGCGCCAGCAGCCCTTGGACAGGCTCCTCCTACAATGAGCAGTTCTTC.

This clonotype was observed at least ten times. The chain combines TRBV20-1 with TRBJ2-1, with 9 bases matching TRBD1. This CDR3 contains 12 residues. Germline-derived CDR1 and CDR2 are DFQATT and SNEGSKA (reference sequence). V gave up 7 bases and J gave up 3 bases; unmatched junction bases: 1. CDR3 DNA: TGCAGTGGACAGGGGGGCTACAATGAGCAGTTCTTC. Its protein is CSGQGGYNEQFF.

The sample holds a few counts of this clonotype. V usage is TRBV12-3 or TRBV12-4 and J usage is TRBJ2-7; 7 nucleotides line up with TRBD2. V lost 1 base to trimming and J lost 7 bases; unmatched junction nucleotides: 7. The CDR3 spans 14 residues. In nucleotides, the CDR3 is TGTGCCAGCAGTTTAGTCGCGGGGGTCGGGGAGCAGTACTTC. As protein: CASSLVAGVGEQYF.

The sample holds many counts of this clonotype. The chain is built from TRBV6-6 and TRBJ2-3; D gene uncertain. Trimming cost V 11 bases and J 0 bases, with 9 bases left between them. Germline CDR1 reads MNHNY; CDR2 reads SVGAGI (reference sequence). The CDR3 loop spans 12 amino acids. CDR3 nucleotides: TGTGCCTCCCTACAAAGCACAGATACGCAGTATTTT. It translates to CASLQSTDTQYF.

J is TRBJ2-7 and V is TRBV25-1; no clear D gene. Trimming cost V 4 bases and J 3 bases, with 7 bases left between them. Germline loops: CDR1 MGHDK, CDR2 SYGVNS. The CDR3 loop spans 12 amino acids. The DNA of the CDR3 is TGTGCCAGCAGTGTGTCCCGCTACGAGCAGTACTTC. It is translated as CASSVSRYEQYF.

This clonotype appeared a single time. This rearrangement joins TRBV7-9 to TRBJ2-5, with D hard to call. Per germline, CDR1 SEHNR and CDR2 FQNEAQ (reference sequence). V was shortened by 1 base and J by 2 bases, with 8 bases between the two germline ends. The CDR3 extends over 14 amino acids. The CDR3 region is CASSLVRNQETQYF. CDR3 nucleotides: TGTGCCAGCAGCTTAGTCAGGAATCAAGAGACCCAGTACTTC. The full variable domain, in which reference TRBV7-9 and TRBJ2-5 provide the parts outside the CDR3, is DTGVSQNPRHKITKRGQNVTFRCDPISEHNRLYWYRQTLGQGPEFLTYFQNEAQLEKSRLLSDRFSAERPKGSFSTLEIQRTEQGDSAMYLCASSLVRNQETQYFGPGTRLLVL.

This clonotype was counted between two and nine times. V usage is TRBV7-6 and J usage is TRBJ1-4; D not resolved. CDR1 and CDR2 from the germline V gene are SGHVS and FNYEAQ. V lost 1 base to trimming and J lost 3 bases, with 15 bases between them. The CDR3 is 17 residues long. CDR3 amino acids: CASSLGLGTLPNEKLFF. For the CDR3, the DNA is TGTGCCAGCAGCTTAGGGTTAGGAACACTCCCTAATGAAAAACTGTTTTTT. Supplemented by reference TRBV7-6 and TRBJ1-4, the full variable domain reads GAGVSQSPRYKVTKRGQDVALRCDPISGHVSLYWYRQALGQGPEFLTYFNYEAQQDKSGLPNDRFSAERPEGSISTLTIQRTEQRDSAMYRCASSLGLGTLPNEKLFFGSGTQLSVL.

Many counts were recorded for this clonotype. CDR3 region: CSADFGGNTIYF. The CDR3 DNA sequence: TGCAGCGCAGACTTCGGTGGAAACACCATATATTTT. The rearrangement uses TRBV29-1 and TRBJ1-3; no firm D call. Germline V gene sequence: CDR1 SQVTM, CDR2 ANQGSEA. This CDR3 comprises 12 residues. V lost 7 bases and J lost 3, with 10 bases in between. The full variable domain, completed using reference TRBV29-1 and TRBJ1-3, is SAVISQKPSRDICQRGTSLTIQCQVDSQVTMMFWYRQQPGQSLTLIATANQGSEATYESGFVIDKFPISRPNLTFSTLTVSNMSPEDSSIYLCSADFGGNTIYFGEGSWLTVV.

The J gene is TRBJ2-2, the V gene TRBV2; tentative D call: TRBD2 (6 bases). The CDR3 covers 12 residues. Trimming stripped 11 bases from V and 7 bases from J, with 14 bases between. Germline V gives CDR1 SNHLY, CDR2 FYNNEI. The CDR3 protein is CASFGGGGELFF. The CDR3 bases are TGTGCCTCCTTCGGGGGTGGCGGGGAGCTGTTTTTT.